A selection of T cell receptor beta chains follows, all from one sample in a study of blood T cells in healthy people across ages. TCRdb fed the 5' RACE reads into MiXCR, producing one record per CDR3 protein. This sample yields around 870,000 distinct CDR3 sequences, of which 25% to 30% are seen a single time; roughly 17% belongs to the top ten. Material for sequencing was blood. All receptors come from a woman of 80 years or more in good health. The CDR3 runs from the conserved cysteine through the conserved F or W. D genes are given only for firm matches. Clone sizes are given selectively: once, few, many, or a class where the clone is expanded.

v_gene: TRBV24-1; d_gene: .; j_gene: TRBJ1-2; abundance: few; CDR3nt: TGTGCCACCGGTGATCCTCTAAGTGGCTACACCTTC; CDR3aa: CATGDPLSGYTF
v_gene: TRBV27; d_gene: .; j_gene: TRBJ2-7; abundance: .; CDR3nt: TGTGCCAGCAGTTTAATTCGCGAGGGGGGGGAGCAGTACTTC; CDR3aa: CASSLIREGGEQYF
v_gene: TRBV7-2; d_gene: TRBD2; j_gene: TRBJ2-1; abundance: .; CDR3nt: TGTGCCAGCAGCTCGCAGCGGGGGGGCCGCGAGACCCAGTTCTTC; CDR3aa: CASSSQRGGRETQFF
v_gene: TRBV2; d_gene: TRBD2; j_gene: TRBJ2-1; abundance: few; CDR3nt: TGTGCCAGCAGGCCACTCGGACTAGCGGGGGGAGAGCAGTTCTTC; CDR3aa: CASRPLGLAGGEQFF
v_gene: TRBV7-2; d_gene: .; j_gene: TRBJ1-2; abundance: many; CDR3nt: TGTGCCAGCAGCTTAGGCCCGGGCAAGGGAGCGAACTATGGCTACACCTTC; CDR3aa: CASSLGPGKGANYGYTF
v_gene: TRBV6-1; d_gene: TRBD1; j_gene: TRBJ2-7; abundance: many; CDR3nt: TGTGCCAGCGGATACAGGGGGCGCTACGAGCAGTACTTC; CDR3aa: CASGYRGRYEQYF
v_gene: TRBV10-2; d_gene: .; j_gene: TRBJ1-6; abundance: few; CDR3nt: TGCGCCAGCAGTGAACGAGGGGTGGTCTCACCCCTCCACTTT; CDR3aa: CASSERGVVSPLHF
v_gene: TRBV12-3/TRBV12-4; d_gene: .; j_gene: TRBJ2-3; abundance: many; CDR3nt: TGTGCCAGCAGCTTAGGGGGGGTTAGCACAGATACGCAGTATTTT; CDR3aa: CASSLGGVSTDTQYF
v_gene: TRBV10-3; d_gene: .; j_gene: TRBJ2-1; abundance: many; CDR3nt: TGTGCCATCAGTGAGTCTTCGGCGGACAGCTCCTACAATGAGCAGTTCTTC; CDR3aa: CAISESSADSSYNEQFF
v_gene: TRBV4-3; d_gene: .; j_gene: TRBJ1-2; abundance: many; CDR3nt: TGCGCCAGCAGCCAGGGGCTGGGAGCCGGTACGTCCTATGGCTACACCTTC; CDR3aa: CASSQGLGAGTSYGYTF
v_gene: TRBV6-1; d_gene: .; j_gene: TRBJ2-3; abundance: many; CDR3nt: TGTGCCAGCAGGAGGGGGACTGTCGGCGGTAGCACAGATACGCAGTATTTT; CDR3aa: CASRRGTVGGSTDTQYF
v_gene: TRBV30; d_gene: TRBD1; j_gene: TRBJ2-4; abundance: few; CDR3nt: TGTGCCTGGATGACAGGGCGCGGCAAAAACATTCAGTACTTC; CDR3aa: CAWMTGRGKNIQYF
v_gene: TRBV18; d_gene: .; j_gene: TRBJ1-1; abundance: .; CDR3nt: TGTGCCAGCTCACCAAGATCCGTGAACACTGAAGCTTTCTTT; CDR3aa: CASSPRSVNTEAFF
v_gene: TRBV5-5; d_gene: TRBD2; j_gene: TRBJ2-7; abundance: few; CDR3nt: TGTGCCAGCAGCCCAATAGGGTCCGTGCGGGGGTACGAGCAGTACTTC; CDR3aa: CASSPIGSVRGYEQYF
v_gene: TRBV10-1; d_gene: TRBD2; j_gene: TRBJ2-3; abundance: many; CDR3nt: TGCGCCAGCTCTAGCGGGGGGCCCCAAGATACGCAGTATTTT; CDR3aa: CASSSGGPQDTQYF
v_gene: TRBV10-3; d_gene: .; j_gene: TRBJ2-5; abundance: many; CDR3nt: TGTGCCACCTCGCACAACCAAGAGACCCAGTACTTC; CDR3aa: CATSHNQETQYF
v_gene: TRBV25-1; d_gene: .; j_gene: TRBJ2-3; abundance: many; CDR3nt: TGTGCCAGCACCGAAGGAGGGGGCGCCCCAGATACGCAGTATTTT; CDR3aa: CASTEGGGAPDTQYF
v_gene: TRBV12-3/TRBV12-4; d_gene: .; j_gene: TRBJ2-2; abundance: .; CDR3nt: TGTGCCAGCGGTGGGGGGACGAACACCGGGGAGCTGTTTTTT; CDR3aa: CASGGGTNTGELFF
v_gene: TRBV14; d_gene: .; j_gene: TRBJ1-1; abundance: few; CDR3nt: TGTGCCAGCAGCCGAGCGCTGAACACTGAAGCTTTCTTT; CDR3aa: CASSRALNTEAFF
v_gene: TRBV6-2/TRBV6-3; d_gene: .; j_gene: TRBJ1-1; abundance: .; CDR3nt: TGTGCCAGCAGTTACTACGGAGGGCTTAGCACTGAAGCTTTCTTT; CDR3aa: CASSYYGGLSTEAFF
v_gene: TRBV20-1; d_gene: TRBD1; j_gene: TRBJ1-4; abundance: .; CDR3nt: TGCAGTGCTAGAGATCCAGGGGGCGCTAATGAAAAACTGTTTTTT; CDR3aa: CSARDPGGANEKLFF
v_gene: TRBV7-3; d_gene: .; j_gene: TRBJ2-1; abundance: .; CDR3nt: TGTGCCAGCAGCTTAATAGGGATAGCGGCCTACAATGAGCAGTTCTTC; CDR3aa: CASSLIGIAAYNEQFF
v_gene: TRBV5-4; d_gene: .; j_gene: TRBJ2-5; abundance: few; CDR3nt: TGTGCCAGCAGCTTGGAATTTGGGCAACCACAAGAGACCCAGTACTTC; CDR3aa: CASSLEFGQPQETQYF
v_gene: TRBV5-5; d_gene: .; j_gene: TRBJ2-7; abundance: .; CDR3nt: TGTGCCAGCAGCTTGGGCAGTTTCAGCTCCTACAATGAGCAGTACTTC; CDR3aa: CASSLGSFSSYNEQYF
v_gene: TRBV6-6; d_gene: .; j_gene: TRBJ2-6; abundance: many; CDR3nt: TGTGCCAGCAGTTACGAGGGAGTTGGGGCCAACGTCCTGACTTTC; CDR3aa: CASSYEGVGANVLTF
v_gene: TRBV5-1; d_gene: .; j_gene: TRBJ2-5; abundance: many; CDR3nt: TGCGCCAGCAGCATTACGAAAGAGACCCAGTACTTC; CDR3aa: CASSITKETQYF
v_gene: TRBV6-5; d_gene: .; j_gene: TRBJ1-2; abundance: many; CDR3nt: TGTGCCAGCAGAAGGGGGGACTATGGCTACACCTTC; CDR3aa: CASRRGDYGYTF
v_gene: TRBV6-5; d_gene: TRBD1; j_gene: TRBJ1-5; abundance: .; CDR3nt: TGTGCCAGCAGTTACGGTCCAAATTTTCCGGGACAGGGGATGAATAGCAATCAGCCTCAGCATTTT; CDR3aa: CASSYGPNFPGQGMNSNQPQHF
v_gene: TRBV4-3; d_gene: .; j_gene: TRBJ2-7; abundance: many; CDR3nt: TGCGCCAGCAGCCAAGATTGGGGACTCGAGCAGTACTTC; CDR3aa: CASSQDWGLEQYF
v_gene: TRBV28; d_gene: .; j_gene: TRBJ1-6; abundance: .; CDR3nt: TGTGCCAGCAGTGACCATAGGAGCTCCTATAATTCACCCCTCCACTTT; CDR3aa: CASSDHRSSYNSPLHF
v_gene: TRBV5-1; d_gene: .; j_gene: TRBJ1-4; abundance: few; CDR3nt: TGCGCCAGCAGCTTGGGCAGCGAAACAACTAATGAAAAACTGTTTTTT; CDR3aa: CASSLGSETTNEKLFF
v_gene: TRBV11-3; d_gene: TRBD1; j_gene: TRBJ2-5; abundance: many; CDR3nt: TGTGCCAGCATCTCCCGGGACAGTCAAGAGACCCAGTACTTC; CDR3aa: CASISRDSQETQYF
v_gene: TRBV6-1; d_gene: .; j_gene: TRBJ2-1; abundance: once; CDR3nt: TGCGCCAGCAGTGCCCCGGTCGCGGGGAGCTCCTACAATGAGCAGTTCTTC; CDR3aa: CASSAPVAGSSYNEQFF
v_gene: TRBV7-8; d_gene: .; j_gene: TRBJ1-2; abundance: .; CDR3nt: TGTGCCAGCAGCTTAGGGGAGTCTAACTATGGCTACACCTTC; CDR3aa: CASSLGESNYGYTF
v_gene: TRBV20-1; d_gene: .; j_gene: TRBJ2-1; abundance: .; CDR3nt: TGCAGTGCCATTTCGGGACGGCCCGGGGACAATGAGCAGTTCTTC; CDR3aa: CSAISGRPGDNEQFF
v_gene: TRBV20-1; d_gene: TRBD1; j_gene: TRBJ1-2; abundance: many; CDR3nt: TGCAGTGCTAGAGATGGGACAGGGGGCTACACCTTC; CDR3aa: CSARDGTGGYTF
v_gene: TRBV5-1; d_gene: .; j_gene: TRBJ1-1; abundance: few; CDR3nt: TGCGCCAGCAGCTTGAGCACAGGGAAGTATACTGAAGCTTTCTTT; CDR3aa: CASSLSTGKYTEAFF
v_gene: TRBV19; d_gene: .; j_gene: TRBJ2-4; abundance: .; CDR3nt: TGTGCCAGTAGTATGGGTCAGGGGTCCAAAAACATTCAGTACTTC; CDR3aa: CASSMGQGSKNIQYF
v_gene: TRBV20-1; d_gene: TRBD2; j_gene: TRBJ2-7; abundance: .; CDR3nt: TGCAGTGCTAGGGCCCCGGCGGGGGGGAGCGATGAGCAGTACTTC; CDR3aa: CSARAPAGGSDEQYF
v_gene: TRBV4-1; d_gene: TRBD2; j_gene: TRBJ2-3; abundance: few; CDR3nt: TGCGCCAGCAGGGAGCGGGGGGGCCTGGATACGCAGTATTTT; CDR3aa: CASRERGGLDTQYF
v_gene: TRBV20-1; d_gene: .; j_gene: TRBJ2-5; abundance: many; CDR3nt: TGCAGTGCTAGAGTCTTGGGGTCCAACCAAGAGACCCAGTACTTC; CDR3aa: CSARVLGSNQETQYF
v_gene: TRBV11-2; d_gene: .; j_gene: TRBJ2-3; abundance: many; CDR3nt: TGTGCCAGCAGCTTTCGTTTGGGTCTAGATACGCAGTATTTT; CDR3aa: CASSFRLGLDTQYF
v_gene: TRBV12-3/TRBV12-4; d_gene: .; j_gene: TRBJ2-1; abundance: .; CDR3nt: TGTGCCAGCAGCTCCCACGGGGCAGGTGAGCAGTTCTTC; CDR3aa: CASSSHGAGEQFF
v_gene: TRBV11-2; d_gene: .; j_gene: TRBJ2-5; abundance: few; CDR3nt: TGTGCCAGCAGCCCACCGGGGGAGCAGTACTTC; CDR3aa: CASSPPGEQYF